Included here is one T cell receptor beta chain sequence, with context. The CDR3 has 15 amino acids. Trimming took 5 bases from V and 3 from J, leaving 18 bases between them. Germline values: CDR1 SGHRS, CDR2 YFSETQ. The sample comes from a study of beta chain features in type 1 diabetes. Every isolated RNA sample was fully reverse transcribed, so sequencing captured expressed TCRB transcripts. Naive, central memory and regulatory T cell samples averaged approximately 3.6 million immunoSEQ reads each. TCRdb's copy holds only in-frame clones and misses some; the assay was immunoSEQ multiplex PCR. The sample includes hundreds of thousands of clones, 11% of them seen just once.

V gene TRBV5-1 combines with J gene TRBJ2-7; D is perhaps TRBD2 (7 bases). Sequencing was performed on naive CD4+ T cells from blood. The receptor's source is a woman aged 30 to 39 in good health. Written as DNA, the CDR3 is TGCGCCAGCAGTACACAGGGAGGGGGATTCTACGAGCAGTACTTC. As protein: CASSTQGGGFYEQYF.